This is a list of T cell receptor beta chains from one sample in a study of T cells in Graves' hyperthyroidism and ophthalmopathy. One entry per CDR3 protein, called by TCRdb with MiXCR from the multiplex PCR reads. The sample has some 500,000 distinct CDR3 sequences; approximately 14% are singletons. Sequencing was carried out using blood. The receptors originated from a woman aged 18 to 35 with Graves' hyperthyroidism. CDR3s include the opening cysteine and the closing phenylalanine or tryptophan. Each record gives: D gene, clone size, V gene, J gene, CDR3 DNA, CDR3 protein. A D gene is named only where the DNA matches it firmly. Size tells how often a clone was seen (once, few, many) or the class of an expanded clone, and some rows leave it out.

D gene: NA; clone size: many; V gene: TRBV20-1; J gene: TRBJ2-3; CDR3 DNA: TGCAGTGCCGAACACTTCTCTAGCGAATTGGCAGATACGCAGTATTTT; CDR3 protein: CSAEHFSSELADTQYF
D gene: TRBD2; clone size: NA; V gene: TRBV20-1; J gene: TRBJ2-1; CDR3 DNA: TGCAGTGCTAGACCCCCGGGACTAGCGGCTTACAATGAGCAGTTCTTC; CDR3 protein: CSARPPGLAAYNEQFF
D gene: TRBD2; clone size: NA; V gene: TRBV19; J gene: TRBJ2-1; CDR3 DNA: TGTGCCAGTAGTATGGCGGGGGAGGATGAGCAGTTCTTC; CDR3 protein: CASSMAGEDEQFF
D gene: NA; clone size: few; V gene: TRBV28; J gene: TRBJ2-1; CDR3 DNA: TGTGCCAGCGGATTGACAGGAAGCTACAGTGAGCAGTTCTTC; CDR3 protein: CASGLTGSYSEQFF
D gene: TRBD2; clone size: few; V gene: TRBV5-6; J gene: TRBJ2-1; CDR3 DNA: TGTGCCAGCAGCTTGGGGATAGCGGGATGGTTGTATGAGCAGTTCTTC; CDR3 protein: CASSLGIAGWLYEQFF
D gene: TRBD2; clone size: NA; V gene: TRBV30; J gene: TRBJ2-2; CDR3 DNA: TGTGCCTGGGGGGGACTAGCGGTCGGGGAGCTGTTTTTT; CDR3 protein: CAWGGLAVGELFF
D gene: TRBD2; clone size: NA; V gene: TRBV7-6; J gene: TRBJ2-7; CDR3 DNA: TGTGCCAGCAGCTTAACCGGGACTAGCGGGACCTACGAGCAGTACTTC; CDR3 protein: CASSLTGTSGTYEQYF
D gene: TRBD2; clone size: many; V gene: TRBV7-3; J gene: TRBJ2-3; CDR3 DNA: TGTGCCAGCAGCTTAGGACTAGCGGGAGCCGGTGATACGCAGTATTTT; CDR3 protein: CASSLGLAGAGDTQYF
D gene: NA; clone size: many; V gene: TRBV12-5; J gene: TRBJ1-1; CDR3 DNA: TGTGCTAGTGGTCGGGTGGACACTGAAGCTTTCTTT; CDR3 protein: CASGRVDTEAFF
D gene: NA; clone size: many; V gene: TRBV6-2/TRBV6-3; J gene: TRBJ1-5; CDR3 DNA: TGTGCCAGCAGTTACAGACAGCTTCCAAAGCCCCAGCATTTT; CDR3 protein: CASSYRQLPKPQHF
D gene: NA; clone size: many; V gene: TRBV12-3/TRBV12-4; J gene: TRBJ1-5; CDR3 DNA: TGTGCCAGCAGCGACTCCGGGGACAATATCCTAATACATTTT; CDR3 protein: CASSDSGDNILIHF
D gene: TRBD1; clone size: few; V gene: TRBV30; J gene: TRBJ2-3; CDR3 DNA: TGTGCCTGGAGCACCAGACAGGGGCCAGATACGCAGTATTTT; CDR3 protein: CAWSTRQGPDTQYF
D gene: TRBD2; clone size: many; V gene: TRBV20-1; J gene: TRBJ2-5; CDR3 DNA: TGCAGTGCCAACCGCCGGAGCGGGGGTGAGACCCAGTACTTC; CDR3 protein: CSANRRSGGETQYF
D gene: TRBD2; clone size: many; V gene: TRBV11-1; J gene: TRBJ2-2; CDR3 DNA: TGTGCCAGCGGGAGGACTAGTAAGGTTCCCGGGGAGCTGTTTTTT; CDR3 protein: CASGRTSKVPGELFF
D gene: NA; clone size: few; V gene: TRBV12-3/TRBV12-4; J gene: TRBJ2-5; CDR3 DNA: TGTGCCAGCATGATTAGGGAGGCTGTACAAGAGACCCAGTACTTC; CDR3 protein: CASMIREAVQETQYF
D gene: NA; clone size: NA; V gene: TRBV2; J gene: TRBJ2-7; CDR3 DNA: TGTGCCAGCAGCGCCCCCGGTCTTGGCTACGAGCAGTACTTC; CDR3 protein: CASSAPGLGYEQYF
D gene: NA; clone size: few; V gene: TRBV9; J gene: TRBJ2-1; CDR3 DNA: TGTGCCAGCAGCGGGGTACTAGGGGAGCAGTTCTTC; CDR3 protein: CASSGVLGEQFF
D gene: NA; clone size: many; V gene: TRBV6-1; J gene: TRBJ1-2; CDR3 DNA: TGTGCCAGCAACCGAGACGGCCGCCACTATGGCTACACCTTC; CDR3 protein: CASNRDGRHYGYTF
D gene: TRBD1; clone size: few; V gene: TRBV12-5; J gene: TRBJ1-5; CDR3 DNA: TGTGCTAGTGGTTGGGGACAGGGGGAAGGGCAGCCCCAGCATTTT; CDR3 protein: CASGWGQGEGQPQHF
D gene: TRBD1; clone size: NA; V gene: TRBV11-3; J gene: TRBJ1-2; CDR3 DNA: TGTGCCAGCAGCTCGGCGAGGACAGGATTCTATGGCTACACCTTC; CDR3 protein: CASSSARTGFYGYTF
D gene: TRBD2; clone size: NA; V gene: TRBV12-3/TRBV12-4; J gene: TRBJ2-3; CDR3 DNA: TGTGCCAGCAGTTTAGTGGCTAGCGGGAGTTGGGGCAGTACAGATACGCAGTATTTT; CDR3 protein: CASSLVASGSWGSTDTQYF
D gene: TRBD2; clone size: few; V gene: TRBV27; J gene: TRBJ2-4; CDR3 DNA: TGTGCCAGCAGTTTAATGGGGGGGGAAGCCAAAAACATTCAGTACTTC; CDR3 protein: CASSLMGGEAKNIQYF
D gene: NA; clone size: NA; V gene: TRBV5-5; J gene: TRBJ2-7; CDR3 DNA: TGTGCCAGCAGCTTGACAGGAGGGGAAGGGGGCGAGCAGTACTTC; CDR3 protein: CASSLTGGEGGEQYF
D gene: NA; clone size: many; V gene: TRBV6-1; J gene: TRBJ1-1; CDR3 DNA: TGTGCCAGCAGACCCTCCCCGGGACAATGGTGGGACACTGAAGCTTTCTTT; CDR3 protein: CASRPSPGQWWDTEAFF
D gene: NA; clone size: many; V gene: TRBV9; J gene: TRBJ1-1; CDR3 DNA: TGTGCCAGCAGCGTAGAGCCGGGGATGAACACTGAAGCTTTCTTT; CDR3 protein: CASSVEPGMNTEAFF
D gene: NA; clone size: NA; V gene: TRBV6-1; J gene: TRBJ1-2; CDR3 DNA: TGTGCCAGCGGCGGGTCCCTAGGGTTTGTGAATGGCTACACCTTC; CDR3 protein: CASGGSLGFVNGYTF
D gene: NA; clone size: many; V gene: TRBV3-1; J gene: TRBJ2-2; CDR3 DNA: TGTGCCAGCAGCCAAGAGTATATTGGTGAGCTGTTTTTT; CDR3 protein: CASSQEYIGELFF
D gene: NA; clone size: many; V gene: TRBV11-2; J gene: TRBJ2-5; CDR3 DNA: TGTGCCAGCAGCTTAGAACGAGTTTCGGAGACCCAGTACTTC; CDR3 protein: CASSLERVSETQYF
D gene: TRBD1; clone size: few; V gene: TRBV29-1; J gene: TRBJ1-1; CDR3 DNA: TGCAGCGTTGACTCTCGGCAGGGGGACACTGAAGCTTTCTTT; CDR3 protein: CSVDSRQGDTEAFF
D gene: NA; clone size: few; V gene: TRBV10-2; J gene: TRBJ1-6; CDR3 DNA: TGCGCCAGCAGTGCAAGGGGCCATAATTCACCCCTCCACTTT; CDR3 protein: CASSARGHNSPLHF
D gene: NA; clone size: many; V gene: TRBV11-2; J gene: TRBJ1-3; CDR3 DNA: TGTGCCAGCAGCTTGACTCGCTCTGGAAACACCATATATTTT; CDR3 protein: CASSLTRSGNTIYF
D gene: NA; clone size: NA; V gene: TRBV4-1; J gene: TRBJ2-3; CDR3 DNA: TGCGCCAGCAGCCCCAGCGTGCACACAGATACGCAGTATTTT; CDR3 protein: CASSPSVHTDTQYF
D gene: NA; clone size: many; V gene: TRBV5-1; J gene: TRBJ2-3; CDR3 DNA: TGCGCCAGCAATTTTAATCGGGATACGCAGTATTTT; CDR3 protein: CASNFNRDTQYF
D gene: TRBD2; clone size: few; V gene: TRBV4-1; J gene: TRBJ2-1; CDR3 DNA: TGCGCCAGCAGAGTACCGGGACTAGCGGGACACAATGAGCAGTTCTTC; CDR3 protein: CASRVPGLAGHNEQFF
D gene: TRBD2; clone size: few; V gene: TRBV20-1; J gene: TRBJ2-1; CDR3 DNA: TGCAGTGCTAGAGAGACTAGCTATGAGCAGTTCTTC; CDR3 protein: CSARETSYEQFF
D gene: NA; clone size: NA; V gene: TRBV9; J gene: TRBJ2-5; CDR3 DNA: TGTGCCAGCAGCGTAGTAGGCTCAGAGACCCAGTACTTC; CDR3 protein: CASSVVGSETQYF
D gene: NA; clone size: few; V gene: TRBV9; J gene: TRBJ2-2; CDR3 DNA: TGTGCCAGCAGCGTAGGGATGTTTACCGGGGAGCTGTTTTTT; CDR3 protein: CASSVGMFTGELFF
D gene: NA; clone size: many; V gene: TRBV2; J gene: TRBJ1-1; CDR3 DNA: TGTGCCAGCACTACAGAGGAGAACACTGAAGCTTTCTTT; CDR3 protein: CASTTEENTEAFF
D gene: NA; clone size: many; V gene: TRBV13; J gene: TRBJ1-1; CDR3 DNA: TGTGCCAGCAGCTTACAGGGGTGGACTGAAGCTTTCTTT; CDR3 protein: CASSLQGWTEAFF
D gene: NA; clone size: many; V gene: TRBV3-1; J gene: TRBJ2-1; CDR3 DNA: TGTGCCAGCAGCCAAGAAAGCGGGTTCTACAATGAGCAGTTCTTC; CDR3 protein: CASSQESGFYNEQFF
D gene: NA; clone size: many; V gene: TRBV7-2; J gene: TRBJ1-5; CDR3 DNA: TGTGCCAGCAGCTCTACAGGGTCCCCTAGCAATCAGCCCCAGCATTTT; CDR3 protein: CASSSTGSPSNQPQHF
D gene: TRBD2; clone size: many; V gene: TRBV13; J gene: TRBJ2-1; CDR3 DNA: TGTGCCAGCAGCTTACAACCCTCCCCCGGGGGGGAGCAGTTCTTC; CDR3 protein: CASSLQPSPGGEQFF
D gene: TRBD1; clone size: NA; V gene: TRBV7-7; J gene: TRBJ1-2; CDR3 DNA: TGTGCTAGCAGCTTAGAGAGGCCTGGCGACAGGGGGAGAGGTTCTATTGGCTACACCTTC; CDR3 protein: CASSLERPGDRGRGSIGYTF